This TCR beta chain was identified in a study of T cells in Graves' hyperthyroidism and ophthalmopathy. Study background: Blood was drawn when the patient was first diagnosed and still untreated.

From germline, CDR1 is LGHNA and CDR2 YNFKEQ. Germline trimming cut 0 bases from V and 8 bases from J; bases unmatched to any gene: 12. The CDR3 loop spans 17 amino acids. Each diagnosis was grounded in clinical symptoms, serum thyroxine and TRAb, thyroid ultrasound, and orbital computed tomography. RNA transcripts provided the source from which TCR beta CDR3 regions were amplified. HTBI primers were the set used in a first-round RT-PCR of the TCR CDR3. TCRdb reanalysed the multiplex PCR reads using MiXCR and keeps one entry per CDR3 protein. The sample shows roughly 380,000 distinct CDR3 sequences, 14% of them seen only once.

The rearrangement links TRBV4-2 to TRBJ2-1, with TRBD2 identical over 8 bases. Sequencing was carried out using blood. The clonotype originates from a woman aged 55 to 70 with Graves' hyperthyroidism. The CDR3: CASSQDHRSGSRDEQFF. The CDR3 region has the DNA TGTGCCAGCAGCCAAGATCACCGAAGCGGGAGTAGGGATGAGCAGTTCTTC.